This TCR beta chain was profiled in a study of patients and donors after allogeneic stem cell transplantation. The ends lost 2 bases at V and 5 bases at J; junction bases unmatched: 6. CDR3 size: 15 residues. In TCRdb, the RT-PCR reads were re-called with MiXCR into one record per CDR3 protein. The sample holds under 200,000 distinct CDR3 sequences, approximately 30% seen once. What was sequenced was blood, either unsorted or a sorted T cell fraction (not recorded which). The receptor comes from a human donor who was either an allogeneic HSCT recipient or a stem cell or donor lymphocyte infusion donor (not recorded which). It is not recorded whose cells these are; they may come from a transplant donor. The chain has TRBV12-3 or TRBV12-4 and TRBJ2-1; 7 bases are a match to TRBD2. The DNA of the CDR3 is TGTGCCAGCAGTTTACACCCTCTAGCGGACAATGAGCAGTTCTTC. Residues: CASSLHPLADNEQFF.